A single sample gave rise to the 25 T cell receptor beta chains below, sequenced in a study of CD8 T cells in ankylosing spondylitis (dated by TCRdb to about 2017). Here is what the overall study found, with its caveats: Blood from ankylosing spondylitis patients appeared to be characterized by a TCR beta motif composed of under 10 highly homologous amino acid variants.

Their cognate antigens are unknown. Libraries were constructed by 5' RACE. The instrument given in TCRdb is Illumina HiSeq 2500. The public reads were quality trimmed at Q25 with fastp and then assembled into clones with MiXCR by TCRdb, keeping productive beta chains. Each CDR3 protein appears once, grouped with its most common genes and DNA. The sample has about 750,000 distinct CDR3 sequences on record, 15% to 20% of them singletons. The ten most abundant clones make up around 19% of the sample. Sequenced input: blood, either unsorted or a sorted T cell fraction (not recorded which). The origin of the receptors is a male donor with ankylosing spondylitis.

Only a few counts were recorded for this clonotype. V gene TRBV20-1 combines with J gene TRBJ2-3, with 10 bases matching TRBD2. V lost 0 bases, J lost 5 bases, and 11 bases stayed unmatched. The CDR3 loop spans 17 amino acids. The germline V gene has CDR1 DFQATT and CDR2 SNEGSKA (reference sequence). CDR3 amino acids: CSARDYGASGGVDTQYF. CDR3 bases: TGCAGTGCTAGAGATTATGGGGCTAGCGGGGGAGTAGATACGCAGTATTTT.

V usage is TRBV20-1 and J usage is TRBJ2-7, with TRBD1 identical over 11 bases. The CDR3 covers 15 residues. Germline V lookup: CDR1 DFQATT, CDR2 SNEGSKA (reference sequence). Trimming at V came to 3 bases and at J to 4 bases, leaving 8 bases not matched to a gene. The DNA of the CDR3 is TGCAGTGCTAGGGGGGACAGGGGGTTCGGTTACGAGCAGTACTTC. Amino acid sequence: CSARGDRGFGYEQYF.

This clonotype appeared a few times. V usage is TRBV4-3 and J usage is TRBJ2-1; weak D call: TRBD1 (5 bases). V was clipped by 0 bases and J by 0 bases, with 12 bases between them. The CDR3 is 17 amino acids. The germline gives CDR1 LGHNA, CDR2 YSLEER. DNA of the CDR3: TGCGCCAGCAGCCAAGATCAGGCAGGGCACTCCTACAATGAGCAGTTCTTC. Translating gives CASSQDQAGHSYNEQFF.

The chain has TRBV12-3 or TRBV12-4 and TRBJ2-3, with a tentative D call TRBD1 (6 bases). V was trimmed by 4 bases and J by 0 bases, leaving 17 bases between them. The CDR3 length is 17 residues. The DNA of the CDR3 is TGTGCCAGCAGTTCAACGGATGGGACAAGTAGCACAGATACGCAGTATTTT. Translating it yields CASSSTDGTSSTDTQYF.

This clonotype was counted a few times. V usage is TRBV4-3 and J usage is TRBJ2-7; 9 bases map to TRBD2. The ends lost 0 bases at V and 7 bases at J; junction bases unmatched: 10. CDR1 is LGHNA and CDR2 is YSLEER in the germline V gene. The CDR3 totals 16 residues. In nucleotides, the CDR3 is TGCGCCAGCAGCCAAGATTGGGGCGGGAGGGCAGAGGAGCAGTACTTC. Translated: CASSQDWGGRAEEQYF.

This clonotype was picked up a small number of times. This chain uses TRBV7-8 with TRBJ2-7, with D unresolved. CDR3 length equals 16 residues. Between the trimmed V and J ends, which lost 1 base and 0 bases, there was a span of 13 bases. Germline V gene data show CDR1 as SGHVS and CDR2 as FQNEAQ. This chain's CDR3 is CASSLVIGPVSYEQYF. The CDR3 DNA reads as TGTGCCAGCAGCTTAGTAATAGGTCCGGTCTCCTACGAGCAGTACTTC.

This clonotype was seen only a few times. The rearrangement joins TRBV4-2 to TRBJ2-1, with TRBD2 as a possible D gene (5 bases). The CDR3 consists of 14 residues. Germline CDR1 is LGHNA and CDR2 is YNFKEQ. Trimming left V 4 bases short and J 7 bases short, with 14 bases between. The CDR3 here is CASSPSVRENEQFF. The CDR3 nucleotides are TGTGCCAGCAGCCCTAGTGTTCGGGAAAATGAGCAGTTCTTC.

This chain links TRBV5-1 with TRBJ2-7, with TRBD1 identical over 7 bases. CDR3 length: 14 residues. CDR1 is SGHRS and CDR2 is YFSETQ in the germline V gene. Unmatched junction bases numbered 10, after V lost 4 bases and J lost 6 bases. The CDR3 here is CASSTDRMRGEQYF. The CDR3 DNA follows: TGCGCCAGCAGCACGGACAGGATGAGGGGCGAGCAGTACTTC.

V usage is TRBV14 and J usage is TRBJ2-1; 7 bases map to TRBD1. The CDR3 length is 16 residues. Germline V gene lookup returns CDR1 SGHDN and CDR2 FVKESK. V shed 0 bases, J shed 2 bases, and the junction held 4 bases outside the gene matches. The CDR3 nucleotides are TGTGCCAGCAGCCAAGAAATGGGGACAGCCTACAATGAGCAGTTCTTC. Amino acids: CASSQEMGTAYNEQFF.

This clonotype came up a few times. This rearrangement joins TRBV28 to TRBJ2-1; 8 bases are a match to TRBD2. The CDR3 runs to 14 residues. Germline CDR1 reads MDHEN; CDR2 reads SYDVKM. The V and J ends lost 2 bases and 7 bases, in that order; junction bases with no gene match: 4. The DNA for the CDR3 is TGTGCCAGCAGTTTACCTCCTAGCGGGAATGAGCAGTTCTTC. It specifies CASSLPPSGNEQFF.

The CDR3 nucleotides read TGTGCCATCAGTGGGGGGGGGAAAGGCGACTCCTACAATGAGCAGTTCTTC. Residues: CAISGGGKGDSYNEQFF. J is TRBJ2-1 and V is TRBV10-3; 7 nucleotides agree with TRBD2. This CDR3 contains 17 residues. Germline V CDR1 and CDR2: ENHRY, SYGVKD. J lost 0 bases, V lost 4 bases, and 9 bases had no gene match.

The V call is TRBV29-1, the J call TRBJ2-1; maybe TRBD2 (5 bases). In germline, CDR1 is SQVTM, CDR2 ANQGSEA. This CDR3 comprises 14 residues. Trimming stripped 4 bases from V and 12 bases from J, with 22 bases between. CDR3 DNA sequence: TGCAGCGTTGGAGGGAGCCCCACCGAAAACGGGCAGTTCTTC. It encodes CSVGGSPTENGQFF.

This clonotype was recorded a few times. CDR3 sequence: CASSLADSPLHF. The DNA of the CDR3 is TGTGCCAGCAGTTTGGCCGATTCACCCCTCCACTTT. This chain uses TRBV27 with TRBJ1-6; D is unresolved. The germline gives CDR1 MNHEY, CDR2 SMNVEV (reference sequence). V lost 3 bases and J 8 bases, leaving 5 bases between the germline ends. The CDR3 covers 12 residues.

The chain is built from TRBV4-2 and TRBJ2-3; 9 positions agree with TRBD2. CDR3 length: 16 amino acids. The germline CDR1 and CDR2 sequences are LGHNA and YNFKEQ. J gave up 2 bases and V 4 bases, and 7 bases lay outside the gene matches. In DNA form, the CDR3 reads TGTGCCAGCAGCCCCCGCTTAGCGGGAGTCACAGATACGCAGTATTTT. Its translation is CASSPRLAGVTDTQYF.

The sample holds many counts of this clonotype. The rearrangement links TRBV12-3 or TRBV12-4 to TRBJ2-1, with D uncertain. CDR3 length equals 13 residues. The germline V and J ends were trimmed by 2 bases and 5 bases, with 7 bases remaining between them. The CDR3 spells CASSLRADNEQFF. In nucleotides, the CDR3 is TGTGCCAGCAGTTTAAGGGCAGACAATGAGCAGTTCTTC.

This clonotype turned up a few times. The rearrangement links TRBV6-5 to TRBJ1-2; D gene uncertain. CDR3 length equals 13 residues. With 0 bases removed from V and 8 bases from J, the gap between germline ends came to 10 bases. Germline CDR1 is MNHEY and CDR2 is SVGAGI. The DNA for the CDR3 is TGTGCCAGCAGTTACTCTAGAGTAGAAGGCTACACCTTC. Protein: CASSYSRVEGYTF.

The table lists this clonotype with a few counts. The chain couples TRBV30 to TRBJ1-5, with D unresolved. Germline-derived CDR1 and CDR2 are GTSNPN and SVGIG (reference sequence). The CDR3 has 13 residues. V gave up 2 bases and J gave up 6 bases, with 11 bases separating them. The CDR3 loop reads CAWSPQPRQPQHF. The CDR3 nucleotides read TGTGCCTGGAGTCCACAACCCCGTCAGCCCCAGCATTTT.

In its sample, this clonotype was seen a few times. The V and J genes are TRBV7-2 and TRBJ1-5; D perhaps matches TRBD1 (5 bases). Trimming pared 4 bases from V and 5 bases from J, leaving 12 bases between. There are 14 residues in the CDR3. Germline V lookup: CDR1 SGHTA, CDR2 FQGNSA. CDR3 sequence: CASSSPLGDQPQHF. In nucleotides, the CDR3 is TGTGCCAGCAGCTCGCCCCTGGGGGATCAGCCCCAGCATTTT. Drawing the rest from reference TRBV7-2 and TRBJ1-5, the complete variable domain is GAGVSQSPSNKVTEKGKDVELRCDPISGHTALYWYRQSLGQGLEFLIYFQGNSAPDKSGLPSDRFSAERTGGSVSTLTIQRTQQEDSAVYLCASSSPLGDQPQHFGDGTRLSIL.

With regard to this clonotype: Relative to the germline gene, one junction end is altered; a read error may explain this. The chain employs TRBV12-3 or TRBV12-4 and TRBJ2-7; tentative D call: TRBD2 (5 bases). This CDR3 contains 14 residues. CDR3 nucleotides: TGTGCCTGCAGCCCTAGCCCCGGATCCGGGGAGCAGTACTTC. Translation gives CACSPSPGSGEQYF.

This clonotype has more than one count but fewer than ten. The chain is built from TRBV5-5 and TRBJ1-1; weak D call: TRBD1 (6 bases). Per germline, CDR1 SGHKS and CDR2 YYEKEE (reference sequence). This CDR3 region has 14 residues. Between the trimmed V and J ends, which lost 3 bases and 3 bases, there was a span of 12 bases. The CDR3 spells CASSYDRPYTEAFF. The CDR3 nucleotides are TGTGCCAGCAGCTACGACAGGCCTTACACTGAAGCTTTCTTT.

This clonotype was observed once. The chain carries TRBV27 and TRBJ1-2, with D possibly matching TRBD1 (5 bases). V was cut by 8 bases and J by 8 bases, with 24 bases left in between. The CDR3 is made up of 15 amino acids. Germline V gene data show CDR1 as MNHEY and CDR2 as SMNVEV (reference sequence). As DNA, the CDR3 is TGTGCCAGCGGCCTTATAGGTGGGGCAGGTGGCGGCTACACCTTC. Translating it yields CASGLIGGAGGGYTF.

This clonotype was detected a few times. The chain has TRBV7-2 and TRBJ2-3, with unresolved D. V dropped 8 bases and J dropped 4 bases, with 7 bases sitting between them. Germline loops: CDR1 SGHTA, CDR2 FQGNSA. There are 11 residues in the CDR3. This chain's CDR3 is CASELADTQYF. The CDR3 coding sequence is TGTGCCAGCGAGTTAGCAGATACGCAGTATTTT.

The chain combines TRBV7-2 with TRBJ2-2; 14 bases are a match to TRBD2. Germline assignment: CDR1 SGHTA and CDR2 FQGNSA. This CDR3 contains 17 residues. J was trimmed by 3 bases and V by 5 bases; bases with no gene match: 5. The CDR3 sequence is CASSRPGLAGDTGELFF. CDR3 DNA sequence: TGTGCCAGCAGCAGGCCGGGACTAGCGGGAGACACCGGGGAGCTGTTTTTT. The variable domain in full, completed from reference TRBV7-2 and TRBJ2-2, reads GAGVSQSPSNKVTEKGKDVELRCDPISGHTALYWYRQSLGQGLEFLIYFQGNSAPDKSGLPSDRFSAERTGGSVSTLTIQRTQQEDSAVYLCASSRPGLAGDTGELFFGEGSRLTVL.

There are a few counts of this clonotype. This chain links TRBV15 with TRBJ1-1; 8 positions agree with TRBD1. The CDR3 loop spans 16 amino acids. Germline assignment: CDR1 LNHNV and CDR2 YYDKDF (reference sequence). After removal of 1 base from V and 3 bases from J, the junction contained 7 bases not matched to a gene. CDR3 loop: CATSRGYTGGDTEAFF. In DNA, the CDR3 is TGTGCCACCAGCAGAGGCTATACAGGGGGAGACACTGAAGCTTTCTTT.

Only a few counts were recorded for this clonotype. The gene calls are TRBV20-1 and TRBJ1-1; D is perhaps TRBD1 (5 bases). The CDR3 extends over 13 amino acids. From germline, CDR1 is DFQATT and CDR2 SNEGSKA (reference sequence). The V end lost 4 bases, the J end lost 1 base, and 10 bases lay between the germline ends. The CDR3 DNA reads as TGCAGTGCTATCAGGGATGCGAACACTGAAGCTTTCTTT. Translation: CSAIRDANTEAFF.